Below, one T cell receptor beta chain is given with its context. This sample stems from a study of PD-L1 blockade in urothelial cancer. Across the whole study: Patients commenced atezolizumab in about 2014, and it was given at 1,200 mg intravenously every 3 weeks. Blood was analyzed 3 weeks (second dose) and 6 weeks after treatment start.

As to time point: peripheral blood 6 weeks after treatment start. Sample numbers ranged from 1 to 8 per patient, encompassing pretreatment and on-treatment collections. The CDR3 has 14 amino acids. The V gene's germline CDR1 is SGHTA and CDR2 FQGNSA. V trimming: 4 bases; J trimming: 6 bases; junction bases outside the gene matches: 9. Synthetic TCR analog templates were spiked into each PCR. Data came from immunoSEQ multiplex PCR; TCRdb stores just in-frame clones and leaves some out. The table records about 91,000 clones, over 80% of them present only once. The sample was PBMCs, taken around atezolizumab (anti-PD-L1) treatment. The chain has TRBV7-2 and TRBJ2-7; 7 bases are a match to TRBD2. This TCR was recovered from a man in his 70s with urothelial cancer. In nucleotides, the CDR3 is TGTGCCAGCAGCTCCGGGACTAAGAGTCGCGAGCAGTACTTC. It translates to CASSSGTKSREQYF. Variable domain in full (rest from reference TRBV7-2 and TRBJ2-7): GAGVSQSPSNKVTEKGKDVELRCDPISGHTALYWYRQSLGQGLEFLIYFQGNSAPDKSGLPSDRFSAERTGGSVSTLTIQRTQQEDSAVYLCASSSGTKSREQYFGPGTRLTVT.